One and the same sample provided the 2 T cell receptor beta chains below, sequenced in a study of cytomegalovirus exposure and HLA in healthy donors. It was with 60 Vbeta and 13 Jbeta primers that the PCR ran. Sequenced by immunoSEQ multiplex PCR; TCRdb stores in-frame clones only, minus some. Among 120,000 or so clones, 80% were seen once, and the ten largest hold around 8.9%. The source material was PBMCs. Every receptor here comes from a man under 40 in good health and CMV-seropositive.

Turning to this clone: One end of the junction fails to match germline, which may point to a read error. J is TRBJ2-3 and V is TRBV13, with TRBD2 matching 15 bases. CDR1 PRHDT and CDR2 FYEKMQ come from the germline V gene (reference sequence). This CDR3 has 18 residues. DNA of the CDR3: TGTGCCAGCAGCCTAGGACTAGCGGGGGGGCCTGGCACAGATACGCAGTATTTT. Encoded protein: CASSLGLAGGPGTDTQYF.

The DNA of the CDR3 is TGTGCCAGCAGCCTTGGACTAGCGGGGGACTACACAGATACGCAGTATTTT. Amino acid sequence: CASSLGLAGDYTDTQYF. This rearrangement joins TRBV7-9 to TRBJ2-3; TRBD2 agrees at 13 bases. Looked up from germline, CDR1 is SEHNR and CDR2 is FQNEAQ (reference sequence). This CDR3 is built from 17 residues. The V segment lost 5 bases and the J segment 2 bases; nucleotides outside the gene matches: 7. Looking up the rest from reference TRBV7-9 and TRBJ2-3 gives the full variable domain: DTGVSQNPRHKITKRGQNVTFRCDPISEHNRLYWYRQTLGQGPEFLTYFQNEAQLEKSRLLSDRFSAERPKGSFSTLEIQRTEQGDSAMYLCASSLGLAGDYTDTQYFGPGTRLTVL.